The T cell receptor (beta chain) under discussion was sequenced for a study of identical twins. TCRdb analysed the 5' RACE reads with MiXCR anew, one entry per CDR3 protein. This sample carries roughly 720,000 distinct CDR3 sequences, roughly 18% of them seen once, and the ten largest clones take roughly 14%. There are 13 residues in the CDR3. The V gene lost 1 base and the J gene lost 3 bases, with 7 bases spanning the gap. Germline CDR1 SGHDT, CDR2 YYEEEE. These records were also assigned to another study, of T cells expressing NK-cell markers. That paper states: Each of a handful of donors carried dominant NKG2C+ clonotypes accounting for roughly 1.0-7.0% of CD8+ T cells.

The sequenced sample was PBMCs. This chain links TRBV5-6 with TRBJ2-5; no definite D call. The TCR was taken from a woman between 18 and 29 years old in good health. Here the CDR3 reads CASSLLLEETQYF. The CDR3 nucleotides are TGTGCCAGCAGCTTGCTACTGGAAGAGACCCAGTACTTC.